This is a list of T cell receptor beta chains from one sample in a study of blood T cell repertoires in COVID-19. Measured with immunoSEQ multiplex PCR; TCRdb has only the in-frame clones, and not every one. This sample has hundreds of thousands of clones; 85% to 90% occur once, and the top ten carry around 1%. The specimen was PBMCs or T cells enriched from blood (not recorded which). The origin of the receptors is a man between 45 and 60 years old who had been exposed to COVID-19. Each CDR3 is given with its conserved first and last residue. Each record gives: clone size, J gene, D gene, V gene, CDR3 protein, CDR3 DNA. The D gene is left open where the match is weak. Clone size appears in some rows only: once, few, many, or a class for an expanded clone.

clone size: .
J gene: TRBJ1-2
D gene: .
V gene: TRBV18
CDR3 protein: CASSPPGRLYGYTF
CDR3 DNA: TGTGCCAGCTCACCACCGGGGAGGTTATACGGCTACACCTTC

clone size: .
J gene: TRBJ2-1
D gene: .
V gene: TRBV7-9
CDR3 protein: CASSLLTSNEQFF
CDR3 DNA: TGTGCCAGCAGCTTACTGACTAGCAATGAGCAGTTCTTC

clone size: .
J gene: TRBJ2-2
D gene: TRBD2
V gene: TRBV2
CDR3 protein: CASSEISKGGNRELFF
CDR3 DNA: TGTGCCAGCAGTGAGATAAGCAAGGGAGGGAACCGGGAGCTGTTTTTT

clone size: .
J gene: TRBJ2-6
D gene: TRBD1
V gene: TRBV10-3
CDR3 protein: CAISRTGGSGANVLTF
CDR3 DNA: TGTGCCATCAGCCGGACAGGGGGATCTGGGGCCAACGTCCTGACTTTC

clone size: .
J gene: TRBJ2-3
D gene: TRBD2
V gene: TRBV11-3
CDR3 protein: CASTREADTQYF
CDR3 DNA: TGTGCCAGCACCCGGGAGGCAGATACGCAGTATTTT

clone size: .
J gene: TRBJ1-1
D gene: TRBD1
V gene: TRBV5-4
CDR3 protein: CASSLEDRGLTEAFF
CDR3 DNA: TGTGCCAGCAGCTTAGAGGACAGGGGGCTCACTGAAGCTTTCTTT

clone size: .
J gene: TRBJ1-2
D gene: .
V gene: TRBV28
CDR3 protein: CASSFSGGQGYTF
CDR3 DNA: TGTGCCAGCAGTTTCAGCGGGGGGCAGGGCTACACCTTC

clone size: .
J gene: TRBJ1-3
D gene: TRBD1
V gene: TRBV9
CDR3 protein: CASSRTGGNGNTIYF
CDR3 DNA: TGTGCCAGCAGCCGGACAGGGGGCAATGGAAACACCATATATTTT

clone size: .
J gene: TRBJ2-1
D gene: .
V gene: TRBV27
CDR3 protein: CASSLNWQGEQFF
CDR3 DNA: TGTGCCAGCAGTTTAAATTGGCAGGGTGAGCAGTTCTTC

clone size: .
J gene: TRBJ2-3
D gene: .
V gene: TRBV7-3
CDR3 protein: CASSLGHRADTQYF
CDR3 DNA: TGTGCCAGCAGCTTGGGCCACAGGGCAGATACGCAGTATTTT

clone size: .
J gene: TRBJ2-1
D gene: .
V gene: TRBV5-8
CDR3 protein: CASSQDSSYNEQFF
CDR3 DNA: TGTGCCAGCAGCCAAGATAGCTCCTACAATGAGCAGTTCTTC

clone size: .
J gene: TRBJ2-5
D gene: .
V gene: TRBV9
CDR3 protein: CASSVAPSAQETQYF
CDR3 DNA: TGTGCCAGCAGCGTAGCCCCCAGCGCCCAGGAGACCCAGTACTTC

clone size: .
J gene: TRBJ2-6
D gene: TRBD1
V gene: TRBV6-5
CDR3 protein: CASRQGAQNVLTF
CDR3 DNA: TGTGCCAGCAGGCAGGGGGCTCAGAACGTCCTGACTTTC

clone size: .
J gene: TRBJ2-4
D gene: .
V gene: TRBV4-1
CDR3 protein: CASRDRNIQYF
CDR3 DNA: TGCGCCAGCCGCGATCGGAACATTCAGTACTTC

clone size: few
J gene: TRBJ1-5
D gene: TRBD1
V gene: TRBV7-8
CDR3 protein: CASSLTLGQGLQPQHF
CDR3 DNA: TGTGCCAGCAGCTTAACGCTGGGACAGGGCCTTCAGCCCCAGCATTTT

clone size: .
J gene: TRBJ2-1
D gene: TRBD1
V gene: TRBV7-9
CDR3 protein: CASSLSGTGTPSEQFF
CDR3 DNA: TGTGCCAGCAGCCTCTCCGGGACAGGGACCCCAAGTGAGCAGTTCTTC

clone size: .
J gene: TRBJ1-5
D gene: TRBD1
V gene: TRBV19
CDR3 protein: CASSTGTGRHQPQHF
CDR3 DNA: TGTGCCAGTAGTACTGGGACAGGCCGTCATCAGCCCCAGCATTTT

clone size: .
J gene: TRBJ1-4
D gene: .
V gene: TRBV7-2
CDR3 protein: CASSLDWSGLNEKLFF
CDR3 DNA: TGTGCCAGCAGCTTAGATTGGTCAGGGTTAAATGAAAAACTGTTTTTT

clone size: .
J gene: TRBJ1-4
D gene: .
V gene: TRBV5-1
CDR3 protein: CASSMGSANEKLFF
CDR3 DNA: TGCGCCAGCAGCATGGGATCGGCTAATGAAAAACTGTTTTTT

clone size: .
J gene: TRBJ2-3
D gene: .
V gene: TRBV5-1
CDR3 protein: CASSLAGTRDTDTQYF
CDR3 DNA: TGCGCCAGCAGCTTGGCAGGGACACGAGACACAGATACGCAGTATTTT

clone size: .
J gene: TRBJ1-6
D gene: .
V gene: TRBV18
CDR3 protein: CASSPRGGNSPLHF
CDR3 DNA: TGTGCCAGCTCCCCCCGCGGGGGCAATTCACCCCTCCACTTT

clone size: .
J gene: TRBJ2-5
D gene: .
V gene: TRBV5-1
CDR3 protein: CASSGGGRGETQYF
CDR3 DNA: TGCGCCAGCAGCGGGGGAGGTAGAGGAGAGACCCAGTACTTC

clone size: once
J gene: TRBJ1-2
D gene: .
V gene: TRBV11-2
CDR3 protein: CASSLSEANYGYTF
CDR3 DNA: TGTGCCAGCAGCTTGAGCGAAGCTAACTATGGCTACACCTTC

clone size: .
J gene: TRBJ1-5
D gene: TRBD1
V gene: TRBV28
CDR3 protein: CASKQPGQGSQPQHF
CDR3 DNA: TGTGCCAGCAAGCAACCGGGACAGGGGAGTCAGCCCCAGCATTTT

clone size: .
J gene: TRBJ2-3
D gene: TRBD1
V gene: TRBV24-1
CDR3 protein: CATSGQATDTQYF
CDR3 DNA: TGTGCCACCTCGGGACAGGCCACAGATACGCAGTATTTT

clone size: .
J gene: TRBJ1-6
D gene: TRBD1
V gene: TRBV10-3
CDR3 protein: CAIRSRDRDNSPLHF
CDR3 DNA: TGTGCCATCAGGTCCCGGGACAGGGATAATTCACCCCTCCACTTT

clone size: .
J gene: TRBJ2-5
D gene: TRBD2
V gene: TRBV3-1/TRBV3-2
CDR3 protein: CASSQAPSGGETQYF
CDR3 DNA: TGTGCCAGCAGCCAAGCCCCTAGCGGAGGAGAGACCCAGTACTTC

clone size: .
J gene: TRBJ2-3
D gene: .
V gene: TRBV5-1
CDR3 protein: CASSAVQNLAHTQYF
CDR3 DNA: TGCGCCAGCAGCGCAGTCCAAAACCTAGCCCATACGCAGTATTTT

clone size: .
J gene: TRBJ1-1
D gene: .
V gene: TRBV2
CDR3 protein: CASTSARGATEAFF
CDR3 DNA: TGTGCCAGCACCTCCGCCCGGGGGGCCACTGAAGCTTTCTTT

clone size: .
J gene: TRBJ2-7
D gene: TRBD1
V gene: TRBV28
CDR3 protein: CASSWGGTGGNEQYF
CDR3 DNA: TGTGCCAGCAGTTGGGGAGGGACAGGGGGCAACGAGCAGTACTTC

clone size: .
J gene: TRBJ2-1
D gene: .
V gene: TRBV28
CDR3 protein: CASSLLQAYNEQFF
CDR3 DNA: TGTGCCAGCAGTTTACTGCAGGCCTACAATGAGCAGTTCTTC

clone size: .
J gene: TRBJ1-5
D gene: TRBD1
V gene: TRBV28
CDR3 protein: CASSSGTGREYQPQHF
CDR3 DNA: TGTGCCAGCAGTTCCGGGACAGGGAGGGAGTATCAGCCCCAGCATTTT

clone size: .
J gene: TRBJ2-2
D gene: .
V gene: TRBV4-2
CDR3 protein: CASSQVVAGALFF
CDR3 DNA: TGTGCCAGCAGCCAAGTAGTTGCGGGGGCCCTGTTTTTT

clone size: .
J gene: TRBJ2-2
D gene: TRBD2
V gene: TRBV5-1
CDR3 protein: CASSLVGGSDTGELFF
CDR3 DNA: TGCGCCAGCAGCTTGGTGGGCGGGAGTGACACCGGGGAGCTGTTTTTT

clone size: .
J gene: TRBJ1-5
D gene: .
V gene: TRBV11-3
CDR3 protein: CASSLGPGINQPQHF
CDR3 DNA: TGTGCCAGCAGCTTAGGCCCGGGGATCAATCAGCCCCAGCATTTT

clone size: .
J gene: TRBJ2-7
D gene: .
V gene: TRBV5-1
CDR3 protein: CASSLGQGRTYEQYF
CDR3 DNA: TGCGCCAGCAGCTTGGGTCAGGGGAGAACCTACGAGCAGTACTTC

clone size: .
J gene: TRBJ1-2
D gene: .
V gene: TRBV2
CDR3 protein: CASSEQGISGYTF
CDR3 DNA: TGTGCCAGCAGTGAACAGGGGATAAGTGGCTACACCTTC

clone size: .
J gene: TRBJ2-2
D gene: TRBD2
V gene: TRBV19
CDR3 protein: CASSIVAGVPGELFF
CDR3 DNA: TGTGCCAGTAGTATAGTAGCGGGAGTCCCCGGGGAGCTGTTTTTT

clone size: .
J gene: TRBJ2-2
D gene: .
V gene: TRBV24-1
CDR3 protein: CATSLADTGELFF
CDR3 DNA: TGTGCCACCAGTTTGGCGGACACCGGGGAGCTGTTTTTT

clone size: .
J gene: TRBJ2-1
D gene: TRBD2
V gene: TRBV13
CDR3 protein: CASSQMLAGGPDEQFF
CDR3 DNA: TGTGCCAGCAGCCAGATGCTAGCGGGAGGGCCGGATGAGCAGTTCTTC

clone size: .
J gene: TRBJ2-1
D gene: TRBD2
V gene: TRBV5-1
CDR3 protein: CASSPGGGGTINEQFF
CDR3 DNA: TGCGCCAGCAGCCCGGGGGGCGGGGGGACTATCAATGAGCAGTTCTTC

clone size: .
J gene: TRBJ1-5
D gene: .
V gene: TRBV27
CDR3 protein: CASSFGGLDQPQHF
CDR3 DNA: TGTGCCAGCAGTTTCGGCGGTTTAGATCAGCCCCAGCATTTT